The rows below give T cell receptor beta chains drawn from one sample of a study of blood T cell repertoires in COVID-19. Libraries were prepared by immunoSEQ multiplex PCR; TCRdb keeps only in-frame clonotypes and omits some of them. The table lists around 150,000 clones, approximately 92% of them singletons, with around 4.6% in the top ten. The source material was peripheral blood. The receptors derive from a man aged 25 to 45 with COVID-19, enrolled during active disease. Each CDR3 is given with its conserved first and last residue. Each record gives: V gene, J gene, D gene, CDR3 protein. The D gene is left open where the match is weak.

TRBV30	TRBJ1-2	-	CAWSRGEWGYTF
TRBV7-3	TRBJ2-2	TRBD1	CASSSGQGLSTGELFF
TRBV6-2/TRBV6-3	TRBJ2-7	-	CASSYSFYEQYF
TRBV7-2	TRBJ2-1	TRBD2	CASSLGAGGWNEQFF
TRBV10-3	TRBJ2-7	TRBD1	CAISQTGGQYEQYF
TRBV10-3	TRBJ2-7	TRBD1	CAISESWAGGTLSYEQYF
TRBV18	TRBJ2-7	-	CASSPTQLYEQYF
TRBV9	TRBJ1-5	-	CASSVAQNQPQHF
TRBV9	TRBJ2-2	-	CASSAGVTGELFF
TRBV6-5	TRBJ1-4	-	CASSRTPATNEKLFF